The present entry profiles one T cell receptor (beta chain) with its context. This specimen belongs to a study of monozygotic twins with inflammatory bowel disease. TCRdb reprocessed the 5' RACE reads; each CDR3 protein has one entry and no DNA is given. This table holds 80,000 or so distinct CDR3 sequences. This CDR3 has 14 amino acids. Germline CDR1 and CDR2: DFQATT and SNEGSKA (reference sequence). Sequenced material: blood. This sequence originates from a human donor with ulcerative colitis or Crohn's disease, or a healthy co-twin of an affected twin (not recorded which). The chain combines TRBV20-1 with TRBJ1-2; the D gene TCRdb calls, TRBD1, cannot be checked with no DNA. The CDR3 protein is CSASDRGKGYGYTF.